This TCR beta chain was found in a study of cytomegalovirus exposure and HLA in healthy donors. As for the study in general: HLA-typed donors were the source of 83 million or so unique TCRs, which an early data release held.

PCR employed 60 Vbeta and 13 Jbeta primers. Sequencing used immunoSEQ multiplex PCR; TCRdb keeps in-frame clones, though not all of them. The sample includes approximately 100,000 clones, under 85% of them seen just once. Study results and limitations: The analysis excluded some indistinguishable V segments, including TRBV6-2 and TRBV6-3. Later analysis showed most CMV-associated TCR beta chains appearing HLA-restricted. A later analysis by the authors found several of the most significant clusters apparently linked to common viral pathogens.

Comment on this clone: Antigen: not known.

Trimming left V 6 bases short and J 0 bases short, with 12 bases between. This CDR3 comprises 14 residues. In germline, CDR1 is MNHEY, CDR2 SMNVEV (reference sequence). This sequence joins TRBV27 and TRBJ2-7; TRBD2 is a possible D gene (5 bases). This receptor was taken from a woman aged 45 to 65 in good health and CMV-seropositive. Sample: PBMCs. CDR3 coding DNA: TGTGCCAGCAGCCTCTACGGGGTCTCCTACGAGCAGTACTTC. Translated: CASSLYGVSYEQYF.